A single sample gave rise to the 32 T cell receptor beta chains below, sequenced in a study of identical twins. In TCRdb, the 5' RACE reads were re-called with MiXCR into one record per CDR3 protein. Of a few hundred thousand distinct CDR3 sequences in the sample, about 12% were seen once. The same sample was also studied in work on yellow fever vaccine responses in identical twins.

Sequencing was carried out using memory (CD45RO+) T cells sorted from blood. The receptors originated from a woman under 30 in good health.

This clonotype was seen a few times. The V and J genes are TRBV6-5 and TRBJ2-1; 9 positions agree with TRBD1. Germline assignment: CDR1 MNHEY and CDR2 SVGAGI. V lost 6 bases, J lost 2 bases, and 5 bases stayed unmatched. CDR3 length: 15 residues. The CDR3 protein is CASRLGTGTYNEQFF. The CDR3, as DNA: TGTGCCAGCAGATTAGGGACAGGGACCTACAATGAGCAGTTCTTC.

This clonotype has more than one count but fewer than ten. The genes are TRBV4-2 and TRBJ2-1; 7 bases match TRBD1. J lost 3 bases, V lost 6 bases, and 20 bases had no gene match. The CDR3 totals 19 residues. Germline V gene lookup returns CDR1 LGHNA and CDR2 YNFKEQ. The CDR3 DNA reads TGTGCCAGCAGACACCGGGACAGCTTCCTCTTCAGCATCTACAATGAGCAGTTCTTC. Translating it yields CASRHRDSFLFSIYNEQFF.

The rearrangement links TRBV2 to TRBJ2-7, with TRBD2 matching over 13 bases. Germline V gene data show CDR1 as SNHLY and CDR2 as FYNNEI. CDR3 length: 20 amino acids. The junction had 21 bases not matched to a gene; V was cut back by 4 bases and J by 6 bases. The CDR3 sequence: CASSVVRGLAGLTSLSEQYF. Written as DNA, the CDR3 is TGTGCCAGCAGTGTGGTTAGGGGACTAGCGGGATTAACGTCTCTGTCCGAGCAGTACTTC.

The chain combines TRBV6-2 or TRBV6-3 with TRBJ2-2; D unclear. The CDR3 runs to 13 residues. V was trimmed by 5 bases and J by 3 bases, leaving 7 bases between them. Germline lookup yields CDR1 MNHEY and CDR2 SVGEGT. The CDR3 coding sequence is TGTGCCAGCAGTGTCTTTTACACCGGGGAGCTGTTTTTT. It is translated as CASSVFYTGELFF.

This clonotype was picked up a small number of times. This sequence joins TRBV13 and TRBJ2-7; 7 bases fit TRBD1. Germline CDR1 reads PRHDT; CDR2 reads FYEKMQ (reference sequence). Trimming removed 0 bases from V and 4 bases from J; junction bases left unmatched: 6. The length of the CDR3 is 15 residues. CDR3 in amino acids: CASSLGGQVRYEQYF. CDR3 nucleotides: TGTGCCAGCAGCTTAGGAGGACAGGTTCGGTACGAGCAGTACTTC.

The chain couples TRBV3-1 to TRBJ2-1, with D uncertain. The CDR3 extends over 17 amino acids. Trimming stripped 5 bases from V and 3 bases from J, with 20 bases between. The germline V gene has CDR1 LGHDT and CDR2 YNNKEL (reference sequence). This CDR3 is CASSFTSQSSLYNEQFF. The CDR3 DNA reads as TGTGCCAGCAGCTTCACCTCACAGTCGTCCCTCTACAATGAGCAGTTCTTC.

The sample holds a few counts of this clonotype. The V and J genes are TRBV5-5 and TRBJ1-4; D may be TRBD1 (6 bases). Germline V gives CDR1 SGHKS, CDR2 YYEKEE (reference sequence). V was cut by 0 bases and J by 7 bases, with 7 bases left in between. The length of the CDR3 is 13 residues. As DNA, the CDR3 is TGTGCCAGCAGCTTGGACAGGGTTGAAAAACTGTTTTTT. Its protein is CASSLDRVEKLFF.

This clonotype came up many times. The V call is TRBV14, the J call TRBJ2-1, with D possibly matching TRBD1 (6 bases). Germline V gene sequence: CDR1 SGHDN, CDR2 FVKESK. The CDR3 consists of 12 residues. The V and J ends lost 5 bases and 9 bases respectively, with 11 bases between them. CDR3 amino acids: CASSRGLREQFF. CDR3 coding DNA: TGTGCCAGCAGCAGGGGGTTGCGTGAGCAGTTCTTC.

The CDR3 protein is CASSQGLAGGPQDTQYF. The CDR3 nucleotides read TGTGCCAGCAGCCAGGGACTAGCGGGAGGGCCCCAAGATACGCAGTATTTT. The V gene is TRBV4-2, the J gene TRBJ2-3; 16 bases map to TRBD2. The CDR3 has 17 amino acids. CDR1 and CDR2 from the germline V gene are LGHNA and YNFKEQ. After removal of 3 bases from V and 5 bases from J, the junction contained 5 bases not matched to a gene.

This clonotype has only a few counts. This sequence joins TRBV5-4 and TRBJ1-2; D gene uncertain. Germline lookup yields CDR1 SGHNT and CDR2 YYREEE (reference sequence). The CDR3 extends over 12 amino acids. V lost 3 bases, J lost 7 bases, and 10 bases lay in between. In nucleotides, the CDR3 is TGTGCCAGCAGCTACCCGACTCTTGGCTACACCTTC. Translation: CASSYPTLGYTF.

This clonotype was seen only a few times. The rearrangement uses TRBV5-1 and TRBJ2-7, with D uncertain. Germline CDR1 reads SGHRS; CDR2 reads YFSETQ. This CDR3 region has 13 residues. V lost 4 bases and J 5 bases, leaving 13 bases between the germline ends. The CDR3 DNA is TGCGCCAGCAGCCGTAGGCCGACTGACGAGCAGTACTTC. It encodes CASSRRPTDEQYF.

The V call is TRBV12-3 or TRBV12-4, the J call TRBJ2-1; D is unresolved. There are 12 residues in the CDR3. Trimming pared 3 bases from V and 9 bases from J, leaving 9 bases between. The CDR3 reads CASSFIAGEQFF. DNA of the CDR3: TGTGCCAGCAGTTTCATAGCTGGTGAGCAGTTCTTC.

V gene TRBV27 combines with J gene TRBJ2-7, with D maybe TRBD1 (5 bases). The V end lost 6 bases, the J end lost 3 bases, and 27 bases lay between the germline ends. The CDR3 has 18 residues. Germline V gene data show CDR1 as MNHEY and CDR2 as SMNVEV (reference sequence). The CDR3 DNA is TGTGCCAGCAGAAGCCCGATTCCTACAGGTCTAAGAGACTACGAGCAGTACTTC. Amino acid sequence: CASRSPIPTGLRDYEQYF.

This clonotype was found a few times. V gene TRBV5-1 combines with J gene TRBJ2-3; no clear D gene. This CDR3 spans 14 amino acids. Trimming took 1 base from V and 0 from J, leaving 6 bases between them. Germline V CDR1 and CDR2: SGHRS, YFSETQ. The CDR3 here is CASSLYTSTDTQYF. The CDR3 bases are TGCGCCAGCAGCTTGTACACCAGCACAGATACGCAGTATTTT.

This clonotype was observed a few times. The rearrangement joins TRBV27 to TRBJ2-5, with D unresolved. The CDR3 extends over 15 amino acids. Germline CDR1 MNHEY, CDR2 SMNVEV (reference sequence). The V end lost 6 bases, the J end lost 5 bases, and 19 bases lay between the germline ends. DNA for the CDR3: TGTGCCAGCAGGCGCAGCTCGACATGGCCGGAGACCCAGTACTTC. It encodes CASRRSSTWPETQYF.

Ten or more counts support this clonotype. The rearrangement links TRBV7-2 to TRBJ2-7, with D unresolved. V gave up 5 bases and J gave up 5 bases, with 13 bases separating them. Germline CDR1 is SGHTA and CDR2 is FQGNSA. The length of the CDR3 is 13 residues. The CDR3 bases are TGTGCCAGCAGCAGATATGTGGGAAACGAGCAGTACTTC. Translating gives CASSRYVGNEQYF.

This clonotype was observed a few times. J is TRBJ2-3 and V is TRBV6-1; 7 bases map to TRBD2. Trimming at V came to 6 bases and at J to 1 base, leaving 7 bases not matched to a gene. CDR1 and CDR2 (germline): MNHNS, SASEGT. This CDR3 contains 15 residues. The CDR3 region is CASSPMGGGTDTQYF. In DNA form, the CDR3 reads TGTGCCAGCAGCCCCATGGGGGGGGGCACAGATACGCAGTATTTT.

The sample holds many counts of this clonotype. The chain employs TRBV20-1 and TRBJ2-1; possible D gene TRBD2, 6 bases. Germline V lookup: CDR1 DFQATT, CDR2 SNEGSKA (reference sequence). Trimming removed 2 bases at V and 10 bases at J, with 18 bases between. The CDR3 loop spans 14 amino acids. The CDR3 DNA is TGCAGTGCTAGATCCGAGCGGGCCGGCCAAGAGCAGTTCTTC. This gives the protein CSARSERAGQEQFF.

This clonotype showed up just a few times. This rearrangement joins TRBV2 to TRBJ2-2; the D is unclear. Per the germline V gene, CDR1 is SNHLY and CDR2 is FYNNEI. CDR3 length: 15 residues. V was trimmed by 6 bases and J by 5 bases, leaving 16 bases between them. The CDR3 region has the DNA TGTGCCAGCAGAGACCTGACATATCTGACCGGGGAGCTGTTTTTT. This codes for CASRDLTYLTGELFF.

The rearrangement joins TRBV3-1 to TRBJ2-3, with TRBD2 matching 10 bases. Trimming at V came to 0 bases and at J to 3 bases, leaving 6 bases not matched to a gene. This CDR3 has 17 residues. The V gene's germline CDR1 is LGHDT and CDR2 YNNKEL (reference sequence). CDR3 residues: CASSQDPSGGVTDTQYF. The CDR3 DNA reads TGTGCCAGCAGCCAAGATCCCAGCGGGGGGGTAACAGATACGCAGTATTTT.

This clonotype was recorded a few times. V and J are TRBV7-9 and TRBJ2-5; 8 nucleotides match TRBD1. CDR1 and CDR2 from the germline V gene are SEHNR and FQNEAQ (reference sequence). The CDR3 runs to 15 residues. V shed 0 bases and J 4 bases; nucleotides not matched to a gene: 4. The CDR3 nucleotides are TGTGCCAGCAGCTTAGCGACAGGGGAGCTAGAGACCCAGTACTTC. Translation gives CASSLATGELETQYF. Supplemented by reference TRBV7-9 and TRBJ2-5, the full variable domain reads DTGVSQNPRHKITKRGQNVTFRCDPISEHNRLYWYRQTLGQGPEFLTYFQNEAQLEKSRLLSDRFSAERPKGSFSTLEIQRTEQGDSAMYLCASSLATGELETQYFGPGTRLLVL.

CDR3 sequence: CSARVRSLREAINEQFF. Here the CDR3 DNA reads TGCAGTGCTAGAGTCAGAAGCTTGCGGGAGGCCATCAATGAGCAGTTCTTC. The chain joins TRBV20-1 to TRBJ2-1, with 8 bases aligning to TRBD2. Trimming at V came to 1 base and at J to 6 bases, leaving 14 bases not matched to a gene. The CDR3 has 17 amino acids. Germline V CDR1 and CDR2: DFQATT, SNEGSKA (reference sequence).

V and J are TRBV5-6 and TRBJ2-1; 11 bases are a match to TRBD2. Losses at the gene ends were 4 bases for V and 9 bases for J; bases not matched to a gene: 9. There are 15 residues in the CDR3. CDR1 and CDR2 from the germline V gene are SGHDT and YYEEEE. This chain's CDR3 is CASSPFSGGAGEQFF. The CDR3 coding sequence is TGTGCCAGCAGCCCCTTTAGCGGGGGGGCGGGTGAGCAGTTCTTC.

The CDR3 sequence is CASLPGLGRETQYF. CDR3 in DNA: TGTGCCAGCCTCCCGGGACTAGGGAGGGAGACCCAGTACTTC. The V and J genes are TRBV3-1 and TRBJ2-5; 8 bases agree with TRBD2. CDR3 size: 14 residues. Trimming at V came to 8 bases and at J to 5 bases, leaving 10 bases not matched to a gene. Germline values: CDR1 LGHDT, CDR2 YNNKEL (reference sequence).

This clonotype was counted a few times. The CDR3 protein is CASRPSGNSYEQYF. Written as DNA, the CDR3 is TGTGCCAGCAGACCTAGCGGGAACTCCTACGAGCAGTACTTC. V gene TRBV6-2 or TRBV6-3 combines with J gene TRBJ2-7; TRBD2 agrees at 9 bases. J lost 0 bases, V lost 6 bases, and 3 bases had no gene match. Germline V gene lookup returns CDR1 MNHEY and CDR2 SVGEGT. The CDR3 contains 14 residues.

The rearrangement joins TRBV18 to TRBJ1-2; 9 nucleotides match TRBD1. The CDR3 has 15 amino acids. From germline, CDR1 is KGHSH and CDR2 LQKENI. With V trimmed by 4 bases and J by 7 bases, 10 bases remained unmatched. The CDR3 region has the DNA TGTGCCAGCTCACGCCGGGACAGGGAAAGACGTGGCTACACCTTC. Protein sequence: CASSRRDRERRGYTF.

This clonotype was counted between two and nine times. This chain uses TRBV15 with TRBJ2-7, with 8 bases lining up with TRBD2. With 0 bases clipped from V and 6 bases from J, the junction kept 13 bases outside the gene matches. The germline CDR1 and CDR2 sequences are LNHNV and YYDKDF (reference sequence). This CDR3 is 17 amino acids long. The CDR3 nucleotides are TGTGCCACCAGCAGAGATTGGGGTAGCGGGAACTTGGGCGAGCAGTACTTC. Protein sequence: CATSRDWGSGNLGEQYF. The variable domain in full, with the rest retrieved from reference TRBV15 and TRBJ2-7, is DAMVIQNPRYQVTQFGKPVTLSCSQTLNHNVMYWYQQKSSQAPKLLFHYYDKDFNNEADTPDNFQSRRPNTSFCFLDIRSPGLGDTAMYLCATSRDWGSGNLGEQYFGPGTRLTVT.

This clonotype has a handful of counts. The V gene is TRBV5-4, the J gene TRBJ1-2; TRBD1 is a possible D gene (6 bases). The V and J ends lost 7 bases and 4 bases respectively, with 14 bases between them. The germline gives CDR1 SGHNT, CDR2 YYREEE (reference sequence). CDR3 length: 13 residues. Here the CDR3 reads CASSRGASYGYTF. The DNA of the CDR3 is TGTGCCAGCTCAAGGGGGGCTTCCTATGGCTACACCTTC.

A few counts support this clonotype. V gene TRBV18 combines with J gene TRBJ2-3; possibly TRBD1 for D (6 bases). The CDR3 is made up of 17 amino acids. Trimming removed 0 bases from V and 2 bases from J, with 15 bases in between. From germline, CDR1 is KGHSH and CDR2 LQKENI. CDR3 DNA: TGTGCCAGCTCACCACCGGCAGGGGATTCTTACACAGATACGCAGTATTTT. Its translation is CASSPPAGDSYTDTQYF.

This clonotype has just a few counts. The genes are TRBV20-1 and TRBJ2-7; 8 bases are shared with TRBD2. CDR3 length: 13 residues. Losses at the gene ends were 7 bases for V and 2 bases for J; bases not matched to a gene: 7. Germline values: CDR1 DFQATT, CDR2 SNEGSKA (reference sequence). CDR3 protein: CSVSTSVTYEQYF. CDR3 nucleotide sequence: TGCAGTGTCTCGACTAGCGTAACCTACGAGCAGTACTTC.

This clonotype was recorded a few times. The chain joins TRBV5-1 to TRBJ2-6; tentative D call: TRBD1 (5 bases). The CDR3 runs 16 residues. Germline values: CDR1 SGHRS, CDR2 YFSETQ. V gave up 0 bases and J gave up 1 base, with 8 bases separating them. CDR3 bases: TGCGCCAGCAGCTTGGGGACACTATCTGGGGCCAACGTCCTGACTTTC. This translates into CASSLGTLSGANVLTF.

This clonotype has more than one count but fewer than ten. The chain combines TRBV6-1 with TRBJ2-5; perhaps TRBD2 as D (5 bases). Germline CDR1 is MNHNS and CDR2 is SASEGT. CDR3 length equals 16 residues. The germline V and J ends were trimmed by 6 bases and 0 bases, with 17 bases remaining between them. This CDR3 reads CASRPLGRGYQETQYF. The CDR3 region has the DNA TGTGCCAGCAGGCCCCTAGGCCGAGGGTACCAAGAGACCCAGTACTTC.